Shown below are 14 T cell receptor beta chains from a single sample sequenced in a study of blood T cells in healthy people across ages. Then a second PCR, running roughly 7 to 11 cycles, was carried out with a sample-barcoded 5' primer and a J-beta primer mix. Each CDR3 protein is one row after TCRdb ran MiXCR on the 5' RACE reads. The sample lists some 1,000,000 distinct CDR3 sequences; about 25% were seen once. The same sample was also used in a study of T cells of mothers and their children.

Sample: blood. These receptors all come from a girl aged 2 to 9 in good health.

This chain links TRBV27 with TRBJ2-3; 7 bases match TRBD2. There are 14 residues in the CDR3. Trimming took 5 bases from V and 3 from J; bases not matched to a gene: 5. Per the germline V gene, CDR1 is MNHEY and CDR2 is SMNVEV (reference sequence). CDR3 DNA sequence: TGTGCCAGCAGTGGAATGGGGGGGACAGATACGCAGTATTTT. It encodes CASSGMGGTDTQYF.

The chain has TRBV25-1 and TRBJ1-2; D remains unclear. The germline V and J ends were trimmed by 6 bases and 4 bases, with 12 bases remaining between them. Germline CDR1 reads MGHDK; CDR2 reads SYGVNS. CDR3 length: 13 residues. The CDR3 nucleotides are TGTGCCAGCAGCCCTCCAGGTCCCTATGGCTACACCTTC. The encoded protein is CASSPPGPYGYTF.

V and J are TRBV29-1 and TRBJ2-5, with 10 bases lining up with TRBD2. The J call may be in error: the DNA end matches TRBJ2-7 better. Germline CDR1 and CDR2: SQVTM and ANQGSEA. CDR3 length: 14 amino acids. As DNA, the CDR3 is TGCAGCGTTGAAACTAGCGGGGAAAGCTACGAGCAGTACTTC. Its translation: CSVETSGESYEQYF.

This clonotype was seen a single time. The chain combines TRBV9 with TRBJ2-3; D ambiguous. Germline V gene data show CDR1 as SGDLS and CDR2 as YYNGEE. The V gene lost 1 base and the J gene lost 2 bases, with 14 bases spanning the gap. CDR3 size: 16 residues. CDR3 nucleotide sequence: TGTGCCAGCAGCGTAAATCCACTTACCCACACAGATACGCAGTATTTT. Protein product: CASSVNPLTHTDTQYF. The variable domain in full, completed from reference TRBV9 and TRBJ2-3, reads DSGVTQTPKHLITATGQRVTLRCSPRSGDLSVYWYQQSLDQGLQFLIQYYNGEERAKGNILERFSAQQFPDLHSELNLSSLELGDSALYFCASSVNPLTHTDTQYFGPGTRLTVL.

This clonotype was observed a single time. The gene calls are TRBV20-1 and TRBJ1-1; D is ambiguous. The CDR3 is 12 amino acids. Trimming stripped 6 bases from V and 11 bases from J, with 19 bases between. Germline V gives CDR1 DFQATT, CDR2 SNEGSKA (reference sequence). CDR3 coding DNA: TGCAGTGCCCCTCAAAGCGGGTTAGGCGCTTTCTTT. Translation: CSAPQSGLGAFF.

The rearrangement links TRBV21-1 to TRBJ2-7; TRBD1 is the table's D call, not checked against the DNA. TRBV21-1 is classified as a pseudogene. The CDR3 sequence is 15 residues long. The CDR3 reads CASSKGRQGEYEQYF. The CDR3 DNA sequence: TGTGCCAGCAGCAAAGGTCGACAGGGGGAGTATGAGCAGTACTTC.

The CDR3 protein is CASRTRDSVPPYEQYF. The DNA for the CDR3 is TGTGCCAGCAGAACCCGAGACAGCGTTCCTCCCTACGAGCAGTACTTC. The chain carries TRBV6-2 or TRBV6-3 and TRBJ2-1, with a possible D match to TRBD1 (5 bases). The J call may be wrong; the DNA end is better matched by TRBJ2-7. Per germline, CDR1 MNHEY and CDR2 SVGEGT. The length of the CDR3 is 16 residues.

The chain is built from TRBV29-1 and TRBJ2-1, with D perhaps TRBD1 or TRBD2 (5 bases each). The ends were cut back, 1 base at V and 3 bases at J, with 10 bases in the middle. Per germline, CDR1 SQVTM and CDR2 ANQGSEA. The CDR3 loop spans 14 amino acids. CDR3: CSVEGGVYYNEQFF. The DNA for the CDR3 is TGCAGCGTTGAAGGAGGGGTTTACTACAATGAGCAGTTCTTC.

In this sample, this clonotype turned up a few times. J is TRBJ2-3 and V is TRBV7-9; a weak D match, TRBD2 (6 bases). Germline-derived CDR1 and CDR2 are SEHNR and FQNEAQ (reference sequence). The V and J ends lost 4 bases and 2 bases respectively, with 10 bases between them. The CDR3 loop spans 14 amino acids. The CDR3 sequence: CASSWRASTDTQYF. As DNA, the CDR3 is TGTGCCAGCAGCTGGAGGGCATCCACAGATACGCAGTATTTT.

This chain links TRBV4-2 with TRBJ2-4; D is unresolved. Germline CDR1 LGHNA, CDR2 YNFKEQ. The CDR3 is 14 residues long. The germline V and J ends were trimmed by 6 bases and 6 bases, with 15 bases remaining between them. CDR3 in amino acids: CASSPPDLPNIQYF. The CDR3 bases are TGTGCCAGCAGTCCGCCTGACTTGCCAAACATTCAGTACTTC.

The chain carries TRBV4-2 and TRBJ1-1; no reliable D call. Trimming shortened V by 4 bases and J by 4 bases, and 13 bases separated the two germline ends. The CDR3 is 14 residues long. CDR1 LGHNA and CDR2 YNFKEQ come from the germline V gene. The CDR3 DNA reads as TGTGCCAGCAGCCTTCCACTGGTCAGCACTGAAGCTTTCTTT. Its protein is CASSLPLVSTEAFF.

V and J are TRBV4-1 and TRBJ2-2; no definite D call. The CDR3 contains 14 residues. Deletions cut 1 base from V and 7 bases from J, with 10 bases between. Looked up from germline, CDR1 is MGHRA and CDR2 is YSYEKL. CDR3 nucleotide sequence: TGCGCCAGCAGCCAAGTCCTAGATGTCGGGGAGCTGTTTTTT. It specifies CASSQVLDVGELFF.

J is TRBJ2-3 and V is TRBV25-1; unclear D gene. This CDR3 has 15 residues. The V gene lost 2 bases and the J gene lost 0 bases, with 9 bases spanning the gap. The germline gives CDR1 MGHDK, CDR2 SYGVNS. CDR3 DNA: TGTGCCAGCAGTGAACGGTGGCCAAGCACAGATACGCAGTATTTT. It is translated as CASSERWPSTDTQYF.

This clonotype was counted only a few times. CDR3 residues: CASSSAGDRDYGYTF. The DNA for the CDR3 is TGTGCCAGCAGCTCAGCCGGCGACAGGGACTATGGCTACACCTTC. This rearrangement joins TRBV13 to TRBJ1-2, with 7 bases aligning to TRBD1. Trimming took 4 bases from V and 3 from J; bases not matched to a gene: 8. Germline lookup yields CDR1 PRHDT and CDR2 FYEKMQ (reference sequence). The CDR3 length is 15 residues.